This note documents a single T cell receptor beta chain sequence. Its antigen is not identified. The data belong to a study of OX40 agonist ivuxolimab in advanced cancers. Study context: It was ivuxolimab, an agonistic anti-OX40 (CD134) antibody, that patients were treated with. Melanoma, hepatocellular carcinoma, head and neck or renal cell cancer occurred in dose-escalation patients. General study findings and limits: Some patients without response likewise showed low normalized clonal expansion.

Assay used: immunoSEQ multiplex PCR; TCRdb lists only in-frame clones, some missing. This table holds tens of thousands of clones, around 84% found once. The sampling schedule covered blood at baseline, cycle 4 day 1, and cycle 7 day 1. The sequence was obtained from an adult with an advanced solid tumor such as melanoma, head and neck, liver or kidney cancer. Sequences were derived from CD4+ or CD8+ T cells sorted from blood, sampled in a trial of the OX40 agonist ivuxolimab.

CDR3 sequence: CAKGQGLRTRNYGYTF. The CDR3 coding sequence is TGTGCCAAGGGGCAGGGGCTTCGAACGAGGAACTATGGCTACACCTTC. The genes are TRBV2 and TRBJ1-2; TRBD1 is a possible D gene (6 bases). The V gene's germline CDR1 is SNHLY and CDR2 FYNNEI. The CDR3 has 16 amino acids. Trimming removed 10 bases from V and 2 bases from J, with 23 bases in between.